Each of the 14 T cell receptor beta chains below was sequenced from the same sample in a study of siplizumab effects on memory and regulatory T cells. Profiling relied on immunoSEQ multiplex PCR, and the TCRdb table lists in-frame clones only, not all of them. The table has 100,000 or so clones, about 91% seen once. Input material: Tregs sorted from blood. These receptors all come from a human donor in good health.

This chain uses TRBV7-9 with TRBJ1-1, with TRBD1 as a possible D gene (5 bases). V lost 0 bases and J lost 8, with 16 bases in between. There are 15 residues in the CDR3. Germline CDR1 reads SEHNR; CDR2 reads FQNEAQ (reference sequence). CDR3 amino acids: CASSLASGPGLEAFF. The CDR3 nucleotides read TGTGCCAGCAGCTTAGCGTCGGGGCCCGGCCTAGAAGCTTTCTTT.

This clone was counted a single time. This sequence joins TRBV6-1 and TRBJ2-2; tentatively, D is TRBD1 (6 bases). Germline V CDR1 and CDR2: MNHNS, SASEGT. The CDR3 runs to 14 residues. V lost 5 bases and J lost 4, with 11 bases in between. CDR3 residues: CASSQIRGTGELFF. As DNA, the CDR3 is TGTGCCAGCAGTCAAATCAGGGGCACCGGGGAGCTGTTTTTT.

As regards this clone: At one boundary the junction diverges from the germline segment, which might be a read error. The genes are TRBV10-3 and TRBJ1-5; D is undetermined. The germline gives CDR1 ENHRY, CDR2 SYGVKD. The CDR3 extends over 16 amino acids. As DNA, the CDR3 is TGTGCCAGCAGTGAAGAGGCAGCCTATAGCAATCAGCCCCAGCATTTT. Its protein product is CASSEEAAYSNQPQHF.

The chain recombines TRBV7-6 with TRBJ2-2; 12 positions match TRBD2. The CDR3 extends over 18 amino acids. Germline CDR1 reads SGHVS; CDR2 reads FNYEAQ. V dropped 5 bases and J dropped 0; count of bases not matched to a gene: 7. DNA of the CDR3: TGTGCCAGCAGCCCATGGACTAGCGGGAATACGAACACCGGGGAGCTGTTTTTT. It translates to CASSPWTSGNTNTGELFF.

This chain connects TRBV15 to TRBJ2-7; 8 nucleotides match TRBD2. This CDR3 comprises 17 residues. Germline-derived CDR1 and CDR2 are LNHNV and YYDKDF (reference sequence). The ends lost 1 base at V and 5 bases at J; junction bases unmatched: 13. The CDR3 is CATSRVVGAGAGNEQYF. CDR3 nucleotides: TGTGCCACCAGCAGAGTCGTGGGAGCGGGAGCGGGAAACGAGCAGTACTTC.

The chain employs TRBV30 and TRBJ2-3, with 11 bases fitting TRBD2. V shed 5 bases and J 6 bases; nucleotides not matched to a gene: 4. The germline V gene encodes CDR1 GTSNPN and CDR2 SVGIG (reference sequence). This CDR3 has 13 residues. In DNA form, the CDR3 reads TGTGCCTGGGAACTAGCGGGAGCGGATACGCAGTATTTT. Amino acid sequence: CAWELAGADTQYF.

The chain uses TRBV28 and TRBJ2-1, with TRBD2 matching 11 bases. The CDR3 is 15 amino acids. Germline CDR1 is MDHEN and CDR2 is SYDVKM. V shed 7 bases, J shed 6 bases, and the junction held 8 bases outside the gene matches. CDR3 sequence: CASISLAGGSNEQFF. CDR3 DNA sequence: TGTGCCAGCATTTCGCTAGCGGGAGGAAGCAATGAGCAGTTCTTC.

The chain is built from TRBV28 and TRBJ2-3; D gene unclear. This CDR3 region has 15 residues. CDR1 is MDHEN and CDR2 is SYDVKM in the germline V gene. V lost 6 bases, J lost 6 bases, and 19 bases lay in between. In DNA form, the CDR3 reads TGTGCCAGCAGCTACGTACGAACAAGTGGGGATACGCAGTATTTT. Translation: CASSYVRTSGDTQYF. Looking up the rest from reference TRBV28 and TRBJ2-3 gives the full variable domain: DVKVTQSSRYLVKRTGEKVFLECVQDMDHENMFWYRQDPGLGLRLIYFSYDVKMKEKGDIPEGYSVSREKKERFSLILESASTNQTSMYLCASSYVRTSGDTQYFGPGTRLTVL.

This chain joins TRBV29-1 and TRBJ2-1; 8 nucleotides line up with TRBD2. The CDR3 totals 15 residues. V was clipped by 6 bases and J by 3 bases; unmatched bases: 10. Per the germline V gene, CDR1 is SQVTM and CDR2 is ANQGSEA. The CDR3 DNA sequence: TGCAGCGTCACCACCACTAGCGGCCACTACAATGAGCAGTTCTTC. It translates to CSVTTTSGHYNEQFF.

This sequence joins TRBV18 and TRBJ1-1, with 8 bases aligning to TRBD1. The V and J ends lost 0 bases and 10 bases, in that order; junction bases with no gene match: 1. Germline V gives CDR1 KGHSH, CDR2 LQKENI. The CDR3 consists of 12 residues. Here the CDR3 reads CASSPPGTGAFF. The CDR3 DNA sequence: TGTGCCAGCTCACCACCGGGGACAGGAGCTTTCTTT.

The chain's CDR3 is CAISEGRGGGYTF. The CDR3 DNA reads as TGTGCCATCAGTGAGGGTAGGGGCGGTGGCTACACCTTC. The rearrangement uses TRBV10-3 and TRBJ1-2, with D possibly matching TRBD1 (5 bases). V shed 2 bases and J shed 7 bases, with 11 bases lying between them. The CDR3 totals 13 residues. Germline CDR1 reads ENHRY; CDR2 reads SYGVKD.

CDR3: CASSFGRGARGELFF. The DNA for the CDR3 is TGCGCCAGCAGCTTTGGTCGGGGGGCCCGCGGGGAGCTGTTTTTT. The chain combines TRBV5-1 with TRBJ2-2, with TRBD2 as a possible D gene (7 bases). Trimming stripped 2 bases from V and 7 bases from J, with 15 bases between. Germline V gene sequence: CDR1 SGHRS, CDR2 YFSETQ. This CDR3 region has 15 residues.

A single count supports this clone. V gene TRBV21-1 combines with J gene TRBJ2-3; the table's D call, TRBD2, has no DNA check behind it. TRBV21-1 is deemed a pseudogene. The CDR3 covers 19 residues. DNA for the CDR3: TGTGCCAGCAGCAACCCGGGACTAGCGGGAGGGCCGAGCACAGATACGCAGTATTTT. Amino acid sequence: CASSNPGLAGGPSTDTQYF.

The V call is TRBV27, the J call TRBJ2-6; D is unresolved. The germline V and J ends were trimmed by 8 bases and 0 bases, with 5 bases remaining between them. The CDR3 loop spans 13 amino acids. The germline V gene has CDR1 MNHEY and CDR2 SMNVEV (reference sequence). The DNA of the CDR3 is TGTGCCAGCCGGCCCTCTGGGGCCAACGTCCTGACTTTC. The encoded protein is CASRPSGANVLTF.